Each of the 21 T cell receptor beta chains below was sequenced from the same sample in a study of OX40 agonist ivuxolimab in advanced cancers. The table came from immunoSEQ multiplex PCR; TCRdb's copy has only in-frame clones and leaves some out. Among some 27,000 clones listed, roughly 79% were seen once. The material sequenced was CD4+ or CD8+ T cells sorted from blood, taken in a trial of the OX40 agonist ivuxolimab. All receptors derive from an adult with an advanced solid tumor such as melanoma, head and neck, liver or kidney cancer.

CDR3 bases: TGTGCCAGCAGTTACCTCCCCGGAGCCTACGAGCAGTACTTC. It translates to CASSYLPGAYEQYF. V and J are TRBV6-6 and TRBJ2-7; D is undetermined. Trimming left V 2 bases short and J 2 bases short, with 10 bases between. The CDR3 length is 14 residues. Germline assignment: CDR1 MNHNY and CDR2 SVGAGI (reference sequence).

This rearrangement joins TRBV7-2 to TRBJ2-7, with a weak D call TRBD1 (6 bases). CDR1 is SGHTA, CDR2 FQGNSA, per germline. The CDR3 consists of 13 residues. Trimming removed 1 base from V and 4 bases from J, with 8 bases in between. The DNA of the CDR3 is TGTGCCAGCAGCTTAGTAGGACAGTACGAGCAGTACTTC. Translating it yields CASSLVGQYEQYF.

The gene calls are TRBV5-6 and TRBJ1-2; TRBD1 is a possible D gene (5 bases). The germline V gene encodes CDR1 SGHDT and CDR2 YYEEEE. Trimming shortened V by 5 bases and J by 3 bases, and 8 bases separated the two germline ends. There are 12 residues in the CDR3. The CDR3 DNA reads as TGTGCCAGCAGAGAGGGGTACTATGGCTACACCTTC. Protein: CASREGYYGYTF.

V gene TRBV11-2 combines with J gene TRBJ2-6, with 7 bases fitting TRBD1. The CDR3 spans 18 residues. Germline V gene lookup returns CDR1 SGHAT and CDR2 FQNNGV. V was clipped by 5 bases and J by 1 base; unmatched bases: 11. The CDR3, as DNA: TGTGCCAGCAGCATGGAGACAGGGCCCCTTTCTGGGGCCAACGTCCTGACTTTC. This translates into CASSMETGPLSGANVLTF. Combining the CDR3 with reference TRBV11-2 and TRBJ2-6 gives the whole variable domain EAGVAQSPRYKIIEKRQSVAFWCNPISGHATLYWYQQILGQGPKLLIQFQNNGVVDDSQLPKDRFSAERLKGVDSTLKIQPAKLEDSAVYLCASSMETGPLSGANVLTFGAGSRLTVL.

The chain employs TRBV5-6 and TRBJ1-5, with a weak D call TRBD1 (5 bases). This CDR3 has 14 residues. Looked up from germline, CDR1 is SGHDT and CDR2 is YYEEEE. V lost 4 bases, J lost 5 bases, and 13 bases lay in between. CDR3 sequence reads: CASSAGMGDQPQHF. The CDR3 nucleotides read TGTGCCAGCAGCGCAGGTATGGGGGATCAGCCCCAGCATTTT. Full variable domain (remainder filled in from reference TRBV5-6 and TRBJ1-5): DAGVTQSPTHLIKTRGQQVTLRCSPKSGHDTVSWYQQALGQGPQFIFQYYEEEERQRGNFPDRFSGHQFPNYSSELNVNALLLGDSALYLCASSAGMGDQPQHFGDGTRLSIL.

The chain is built from TRBV7-8 and TRBJ1-2; no definite D call. Trimming removed 0 bases at V and 0 bases at J, with 11 bases between. CDR3 length: 16 amino acids. Germline lookup yields CDR1 SGHVS and CDR2 FQNEAQ. CDR3 amino acids: CASSLAPEMANYGYTF. The DNA of the CDR3 is TGTGCCAGCAGCTTAGCGCCCGAGATGGCTAACTATGGCTACACCTTC.

The genes are TRBV10-3 and TRBJ2-7; 11 bases align to TRBD2. This CDR3 is 13 amino acids long. The V gene's germline CDR1 is ENHRY and CDR2 SYGVKD. V was clipped by 2 bases and J by 7 bases; unmatched bases: 1. Here the CDR3 reads CAISETSGGEQYF. The CDR3 nucleotides read TGTGCCATCAGTGAGACTAGCGGGGGAGAGCAGTACTTC.

This clone came up a few times. CDR3 amino acids: CASSPAWGSYGYTF. The DNA of the CDR3 is TGTGCCAGCAGCCCCGCGTGGGGCAGCTATGGCTACACCTTC. The gene calls are TRBV14 and TRBJ1-2; D is perhaps TRBD1 (5 bases). Germline CDR1 is SGHDN and CDR2 is FVKESK. V dropped 4 bases and J dropped 4 bases, with 13 bases sitting between them. The CDR3 length is 14 residues.

The CDR3 spells CASSQDLRGLGTGYNSPLHF. CDR3 sequence (DNA): TGCGCCAGCAGCCAAGATCTTAGAGGGCTTGGGACAGGCTATAATTCACCCCTCCACTTT. The chain employs TRBV4-1 and TRBJ1-6, with 8 bases lining up with TRBD1. There are 20 residues in the CDR3. Germline CDR1 and CDR2: MGHRA and YSYEKL. Germline trimming cut 0 bases from V and 3 bases from J; bases unmatched to any gene: 13.

V is TRBV11-1 and J is TRBJ1-1; unclear D gene. Germline values: CDR1 SGHAT, CDR2 FQDESV (reference sequence). The V and J ends lost 4 bases and 10 bases respectively, with 10 bases between them. This CDR3 comprises 11 residues. The DNA of the CDR3 is TGTGCCAGCAGCTCCCCCTCTGGAGCTTTCTTT. Translating gives CASSSPSGAFF.

This clone was recorded only once. The rearrangement links TRBV5-5 to TRBJ1-1; D gene unclear. The CDR3 sequence is 13 residues long. Germline assignment: CDR1 SGHKS and CDR2 YYEKEE (reference sequence). The V and J ends lost 5 bases and 11 bases respectively, with 19 bases between them. The CDR3 coding sequence is TGTGCCAGCAGGGGAGGTGTCCCGAGAGAGGCTTTCTTT. It specifies CASRGGVPREAFF.

The V call is TRBV9, the J call TRBJ2-1; D not resolved. The CDR3 runs to 17 residues. The germline CDR1 and CDR2 sequences are SGDLS and YYNGEE. V shed 0 bases and J shed 0 bases, with 13 bases lying between them. CDR3 amino acids: CASSVEVGFSSYNEQFF. The CDR3 coding sequence is TGTGCCAGCAGCGTAGAGGTCGGCTTCAGCTCCTACAATGAGCAGTTCTTC.

This chain joins TRBV4-3 and TRBJ1-2; D not resolved. V dropped 1 base and J dropped 1 base, with 10 bases sitting between them. Looked up from germline, CDR1 is LGHNA and CDR2 is YSLEER. The CDR3 runs 15 residues. The CDR3 DNA follows: TGCGCCAGCAGCCAAGGCCAGGCGAGTAACTATGGCTACACCTTC. Its protein product is CASSQGQASNYGYTF.

The genes are TRBV7-3 and TRBJ2-7; no reliable D call. Germline CDR1 and CDR2: SGHTA and FQGTGA. The V end was cut by 5 bases, the J end by 0 bases, with 11 bases between. CDR3 size: 14 residues. The DNA of the CDR3 is TGTGCCAGCAGCCCCTGGGAAAGCTCCTACGAGCAGTACTTC. Encoded protein: CASSPWESSYEQYF.

This clone appeared a single time. The chain couples TRBV6-5 to TRBJ2-3; D not resolved. The CDR3 contains 13 residues. V was clipped by 6 bases and J by 1 base, with 8 bases between them. CDR1 is MNHEY, CDR2 SVGAGI, per germline. Here the CDR3 DNA reads TGTGCCAGCAGCCCGACTGGCACAGATACGCAGTATTTT. Translation gives CASSPTGTDTQYF.

V is TRBV5-6 and J is TRBJ2-1; no clear D gene. The V gene's germline CDR1 is SGHDT and CDR2 YYEEEE. V lost 0 bases, J lost 10 bases, and 5 bases lay in between. The CDR3 is made up of 11 amino acids. DNA of the CDR3: TGTGCCAGCAGCTTGGGGGCGGAGCAGTTCTTC. It translates to CASSLGAEQFF.

The chain couples TRBV7-8 to TRBJ2-1; TRBD1 aligns across 9 bases. CDR1 and CDR2 (germline): SGHVS, FQNEAQ. The V segment lost 5 bases and the J segment 2 bases; nucleotides outside the gene matches: 4. CDR3 size: 15 residues. In DNA form, the CDR3 reads TGTGCCAGCAGCCCCCGGGACAGGGCCTACAATGAGCAGTTCTTC. Amino acid sequence: CASSPRDRAYNEQFF.

The V call is TRBV6-6, the J call TRBJ2-2; D gene unclear. Germline V gene sequence: CDR1 MNHNY, CDR2 SVGAGI (reference sequence). The CDR3 is 11 amino acids. Trimming pared 11 bases from V and 5 bases from J, leaving 9 bases between. CDR3 in DNA: TGTGCCGTTCTAGGGACCGGGGAGCTGTTTTTT. This sequence encodes CAVLGTGELFF.

The V call is TRBV6-1, the J call TRBJ1-1; D call uncertain. V lost 5 bases and J lost 2, with 12 bases in between. Germline V gene sequence: CDR1 MNHNS, CDR2 SASEGT. There are 14 residues in the CDR3. This CDR3 reads CASSKTALNTEAFF. Here the CDR3 DNA reads TGTGCCAGCAGTAAAACAGCGCTAAACACTGAAGCTTTCTTT.

The genes are TRBV5-5 and TRBJ1-5; 7 positions agree with TRBD1. Germline V gene sequence: CDR1 SGHKS, CDR2 YYEKEE (reference sequence). CDR3 length equals 14 residues. Trimming removed 0 bases from V and 7 bases from J; junction bases left unmatched: 4. CDR3 sequence reads: CASSLGQGGQPQHF. The CDR3 coding sequence is TGTGCCAGCAGCTTGGGACAGGGAGGACAGCCCCAGCATTTT. Using reference TRBV5-5 and TRBJ1-5 for the parts outside the CDR3, the full variable domain is DAGVTQSPTHLIKTRGQQVTLRCSPISGHKSVSWYQQVLGQGPQFIFQYYEKEERGRGNFPDRFSARQFPNYSSELNVNALLLGDSALYLCASSLGQGGQPQHFGDGTRLSIL.

This chain uses TRBV30 with TRBJ1-5; no reliable D call. The CDR3 extends over 13 amino acids. Germline lookup yields CDR1 GTSNPN and CDR2 SVGIG (reference sequence). V lost 2 bases to trimming and J lost 4 bases, with 9 bases between them. In DNA, the CDR3 is TGTGCCTGGAGTTCCTTGAGAAATCAGCCCCAGCATTTT. Protein product: CAWSSLRNQPQHF.